These 9 T cell receptor beta chains originate from one sample sequenced in a study of vaccination effects on CD4 cells after COVID-19. At the end of over 8 days of culture, CD4+ T cells were isolated. Generated by immunoSEQ multiplex PCR, the TCRdb table keeps only in-frame clones and is missing some. The sample contains about 47,000 clones, about 70% of which appear only once. No cognate antigen is known for these TCRs. The specimen comprised CD4+ T cells from PBMCs cultured without peptide, sampled before COVID-19 vaccination. All receptors derive from a human donor who had a prior SARS-CoV-2 infection.

The J gene is TRBJ2-3, the V gene TRBV6-2 or TRBV6-3, with D unresolved. This CDR3 comprises 13 residues. Trimming took off 6 bases at V and 6 bases at J, with 13 bases between the two ends. Germline V gene sequence: CDR1 MNHEY, CDR2 SVGEGT. The DNA for the CDR3 is TGTGCCAGCAGCCCCATCGGAGTGGATACGCAGTATTTT. Its protein is CASSPIGVDTQYF.

This chain uses TRBV15 with TRBJ1-2, with TRBD1 identical over 9 bases. Germline CDR1 LNHNV, CDR2 YYDKDF (reference sequence). Trimming removed 0 bases from V and 4 bases from J; junction bases left unmatched: 3. CDR3 size: 15 residues. The DNA for the CDR3 is TGTGCCACCAGCAGAGAGGGGACAGGGTCCTATGGCTACACCTTC. Translation: CATSREGTGSYGYTF.

This clone was seen a few times. The chain joins TRBV14 to TRBJ1-2; the D is unclear. Trimming took 0 bases from V and 9 from J, leaving 20 bases between them. CDR1 is SGHDN and CDR2 is FVKESK in the germline V gene. The CDR3 spans 16 residues. CDR3 residues: CASSQDLADMAMSYTF. The DNA for the CDR3 is TGTGCCAGCAGCCAAGATTTGGCGGATATGGCTATGAGCTACACCTTC.

J is TRBJ1-5 and V is TRBV28, with 8 bases lining up with TRBD1. V was clipped by 4 bases and J by 0 bases; unmatched bases: 2. Germline V lookup: CDR1 MDHEN, CDR2 SYDVKM. This CDR3 region has 15 residues. In DNA form, the CDR3 reads TGTGCCAGCAGTTCAGGGGGCAATAGCAATCAGCCCCAGCATTTT. It is translated as CASSSGGNSNQPQHF.

As to this clone: At one boundary the junction diverges from the germline segment, which might be a read error. The V gene is TRBV7-7, the J gene TRBJ2-7; D is uncertain. CDR1 is SSHAT, CDR2 FNYEAQ, per germline (reference sequence). The CDR3 sequence is 13 residues long. The CDR3 protein is CASSLSTDYEQYF. CDR3 in DNA: TGTGCTAGCAGCTTAAGCACAGACTACGAGCAGTACTTC.

V gene TRBV11-3 combines with J gene TRBJ2-7, with 10 bases that match TRBD2. The germline V gene has CDR1 SGHNT and CDR2 YENEEA. Trimming removed 2 bases from V and 0 bases from J; junction bases left unmatched: 4. CDR3 size: 16 residues. The CDR3 loop is CASSLKLAGYSYEQYF. The CDR3 region has the DNA TGTGCCAGCAGCTTAAAACTAGCGGGATACTCCTACGAGCAGTACTTC.

The rearrangement uses TRBV7-2 and TRBJ2-7, with D uncertain. Looked up from germline, CDR1 is SGHTA and CDR2 is FQGNSA. Between the trimmed V and J ends, which lost 1 base and 5 bases, there was a span of 6 bases. The CDR3 totals 12 residues. This chain's CDR3 is CASSLEYNEQYF. The CDR3 DNA is TGTGCCAGCAGCTTAGAGTATAACGAGCAGTACTTC. The whole variable domain, remainder taken from reference TRBV7-2 and TRBJ2-7, is GAGVSQSPSNKVTEKGKDVELRCDPISGHTALYWYRQSLGQGLEFLIYFQGNSAPDKSGLPSDRFSAERTGGSVSTLTIQRTQQEDSAVYLCASSLEYNEQYFGPGTRLTVT.

In this sample, this clone turned up a few times. The V and J genes are TRBV11-3 and TRBJ2-3, with D unclear. Trimming removed 1 base at V and 6 bases at J, with 17 bases between. The CDR3 is 16 residues long. CDR1 and CDR2 from the germline V gene are SGHNT and YENEEA. The CDR3 coding sequence is TGTGCCAGCAGCTTAGGTCTTTCGGGTATATGGGATACGCAGTATTTT. Amino acid sequence: CASSLGLSGIWDTQYF.

This clone was detected only a few times. This rearrangement joins TRBV4-2 to TRBJ1-2, with D possibly matching TRBD1 (5 bases). Germline V gene data show CDR1 as LGHNA and CDR2 as YNFKEQ. This CDR3 region has 13 residues. V shed 4 bases and J shed 5 bases, with 11 bases lying between them. The CDR3 DNA is TGTGCCAGCAGCCGGGACTTGGGATATGGCTACACCTTC. Amino acids: CASSRDLGYGYTF.